This T cell receptor beta chain was recovered during a study of CD8 T cells in Susac syndrome. Random hexamers served to reverse transcribe about 0.45 to 1 ug RNA. TCRdb re-derived calls from the immunoSEQ multiplex PCR reads in MiXCR, one entry per CDR3 protein. The sample has roughly 140,000 distinct CDR3 sequences, around 95% seen once. CDR3 length equals 14 residues. The V and J ends lost 6 bases and 2 bases respectively, with 12 bases between them. Germline V gene lookup returns CDR1 KGHDR and CDR2 SFDVKD. The CD8+ and CD4+ T cells were isolated magnetically using a negative isolation approach, whereas the TEMRA cells were enriched by FACS.

This receptor was obtained from a human donor with multiple sclerosis. The sequencing input was CD8+ T cells from PBMCs. This sequence joins TRBV24-1 and TRBJ2-5, with no clear D. In DNA form, the CDR3 reads TGTGCCACCAGTAGTGAGGAAGATCAAGAGACCCAGTACTTC. Protein product: CATSSEEDQETQYF.